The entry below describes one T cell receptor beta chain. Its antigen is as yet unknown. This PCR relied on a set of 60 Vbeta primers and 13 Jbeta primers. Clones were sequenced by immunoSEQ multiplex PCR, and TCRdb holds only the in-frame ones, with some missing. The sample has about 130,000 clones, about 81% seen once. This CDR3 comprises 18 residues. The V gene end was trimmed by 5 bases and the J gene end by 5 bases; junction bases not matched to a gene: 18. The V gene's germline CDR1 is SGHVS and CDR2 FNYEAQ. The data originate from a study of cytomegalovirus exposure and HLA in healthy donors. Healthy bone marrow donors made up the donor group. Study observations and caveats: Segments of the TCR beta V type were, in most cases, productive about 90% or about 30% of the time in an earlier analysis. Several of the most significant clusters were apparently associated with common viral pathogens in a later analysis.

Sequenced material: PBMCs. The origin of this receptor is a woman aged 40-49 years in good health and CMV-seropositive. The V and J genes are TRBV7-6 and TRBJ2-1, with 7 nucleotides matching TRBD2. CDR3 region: CASSPRDYALGDDNEQFF. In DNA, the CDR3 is TGTGCCAGCAGCCCCCGGGACTACGCTTTGGGGGATGACAATGAGCAGTTCTTC.